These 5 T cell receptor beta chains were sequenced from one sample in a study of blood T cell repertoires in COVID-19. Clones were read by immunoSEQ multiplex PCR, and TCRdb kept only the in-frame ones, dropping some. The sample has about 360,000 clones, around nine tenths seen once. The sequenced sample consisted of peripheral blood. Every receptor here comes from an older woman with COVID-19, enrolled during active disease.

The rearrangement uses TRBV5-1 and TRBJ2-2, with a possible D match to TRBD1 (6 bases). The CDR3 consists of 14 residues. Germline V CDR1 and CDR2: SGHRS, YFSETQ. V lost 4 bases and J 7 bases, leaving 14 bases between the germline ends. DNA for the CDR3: TGCGCCAGCAGCGCCACAGGGAGCGGCGGGGAGCTGTTTTTT. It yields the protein CASSATGSGGELFF.

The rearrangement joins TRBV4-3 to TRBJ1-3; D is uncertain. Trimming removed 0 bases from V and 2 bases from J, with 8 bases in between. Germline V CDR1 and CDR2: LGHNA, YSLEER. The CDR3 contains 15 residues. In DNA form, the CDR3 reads TGCGCCAGCAGCCAAGATCAAACGGCTGGAAACACCATATATTTT. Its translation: CASSQDQTAGNTIYF.

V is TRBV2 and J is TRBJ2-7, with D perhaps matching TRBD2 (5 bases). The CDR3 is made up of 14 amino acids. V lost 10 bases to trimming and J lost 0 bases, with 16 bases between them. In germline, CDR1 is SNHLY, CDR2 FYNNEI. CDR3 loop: CAIRASTRSYEQYF. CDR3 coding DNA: TGTGCCATTAGGGCTAGCACTCGCTCCTACGAGCAGTACTTC. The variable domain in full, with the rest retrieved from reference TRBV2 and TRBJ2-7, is EPEVTQTPSHQVTQMGQEVILRCVPISNHLYFYWYRQILGQKVEFLVSFYNNEISEKSEIFDDQFSVERPDGSNFTLKIRSTKLEDSAMYFCAIRASTRSYEQYFGPGTRLTVT.

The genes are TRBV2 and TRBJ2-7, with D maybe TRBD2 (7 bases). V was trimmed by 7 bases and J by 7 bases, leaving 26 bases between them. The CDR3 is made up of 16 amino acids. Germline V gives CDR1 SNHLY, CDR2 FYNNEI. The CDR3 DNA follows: TGTGCCAGCACCGGGGGGCTTGGACTCCCCAGCAAGGAGCAGTACTTC. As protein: CASTGGLGLPSKEQYF.

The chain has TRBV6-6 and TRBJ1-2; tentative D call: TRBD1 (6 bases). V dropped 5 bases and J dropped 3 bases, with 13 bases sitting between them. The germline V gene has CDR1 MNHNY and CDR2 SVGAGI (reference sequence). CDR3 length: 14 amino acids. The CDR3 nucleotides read TGTGCCAGCAGTCTAACCGGGACATACTATGGCTACACCTTC. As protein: CASSLTGTYYGYTF.